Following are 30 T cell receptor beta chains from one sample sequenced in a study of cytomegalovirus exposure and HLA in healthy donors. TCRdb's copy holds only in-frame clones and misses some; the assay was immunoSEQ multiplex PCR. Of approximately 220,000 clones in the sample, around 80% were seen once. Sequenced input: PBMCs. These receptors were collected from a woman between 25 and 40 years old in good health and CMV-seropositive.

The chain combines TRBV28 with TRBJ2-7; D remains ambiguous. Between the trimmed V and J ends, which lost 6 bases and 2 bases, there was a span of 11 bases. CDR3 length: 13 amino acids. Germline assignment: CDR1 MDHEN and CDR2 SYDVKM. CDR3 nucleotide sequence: TGTGCCAGCAGCCCAACGGTGACCTACGAGCAGTACTTC. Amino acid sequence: CASSPTVTYEQYF.

CDR3 sequence: CASSFLDRGYEQYF. DNA of the CDR3: TGTGCCAGCAGTTTTTTAGACAGGGGCTACGAGCAGTACTTC. The rearrangement joins TRBV28 to TRBJ2-7, with 8 bases fitting TRBD1. Germline CDR1 is MDHEN and CDR2 is SYDVKM. There are 14 residues in the CDR3. The ends lost 3 bases at V and 3 bases at J; junction bases unmatched: 4.

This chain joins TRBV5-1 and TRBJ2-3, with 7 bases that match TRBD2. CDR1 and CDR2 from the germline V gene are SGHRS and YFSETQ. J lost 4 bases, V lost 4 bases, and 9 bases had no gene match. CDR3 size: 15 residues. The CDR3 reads CASSPTAGVPDTQYF. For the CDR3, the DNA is TGCGCCAGCAGCCCCACCGCGGGAGTTCCAGATACGCAGTATTTT. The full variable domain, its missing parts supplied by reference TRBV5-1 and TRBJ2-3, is KAGVTQTPRYLIKTRGQQVTLSCSPISGHRSVSWYQQTPGQGLQFLFEYFSETQRNKGNFPGRFSGRQFSNSRSEMNVSTLELGDSALYLCASSPTAGVPDTQYFGPGTRLTVL.

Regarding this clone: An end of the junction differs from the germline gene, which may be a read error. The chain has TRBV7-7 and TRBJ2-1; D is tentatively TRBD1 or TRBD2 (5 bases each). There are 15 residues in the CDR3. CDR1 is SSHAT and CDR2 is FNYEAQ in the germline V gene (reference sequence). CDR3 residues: CASSPGGGAYNEQFF. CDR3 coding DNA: TGTGCTAGCAGCCCAGGTGGGGGTGCCTACAATGAGCAGTTCTTC.

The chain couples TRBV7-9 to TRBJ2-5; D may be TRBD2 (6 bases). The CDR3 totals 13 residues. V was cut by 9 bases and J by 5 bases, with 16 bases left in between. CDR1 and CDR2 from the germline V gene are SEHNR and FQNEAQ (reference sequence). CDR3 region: CASTRLGPETQYF. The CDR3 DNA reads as TGTGCCAGTACCAGACTAGGTCCTGAGACCCAGTACTTC.

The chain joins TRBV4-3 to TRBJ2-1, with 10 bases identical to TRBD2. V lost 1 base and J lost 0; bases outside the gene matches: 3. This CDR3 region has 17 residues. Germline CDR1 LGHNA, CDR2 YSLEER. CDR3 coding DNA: TGCGCCAGCAGCCAAGGGACTAGCGGAAGCTCCTACAATGAGCAGTTCTTC. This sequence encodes CASSQGTSGSSYNEQFF.

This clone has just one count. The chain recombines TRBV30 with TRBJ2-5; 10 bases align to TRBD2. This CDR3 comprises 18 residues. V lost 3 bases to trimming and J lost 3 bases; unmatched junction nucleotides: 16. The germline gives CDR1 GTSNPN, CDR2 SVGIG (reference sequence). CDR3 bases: TGTGCCTGGAGGGGTCGGCTAGCGGGAGTTCAAGGGGAAGAGACCCAGTACTTC. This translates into CAWRGRLAGVQGEETQYF.

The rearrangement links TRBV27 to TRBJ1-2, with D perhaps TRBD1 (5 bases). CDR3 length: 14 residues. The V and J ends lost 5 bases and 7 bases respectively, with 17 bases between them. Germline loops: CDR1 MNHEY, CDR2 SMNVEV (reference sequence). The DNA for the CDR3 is TGTGCCAGCAGTCCCCCTCCAGGGACTCGTGGCTACACCTTC. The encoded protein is CASSPPPGTRGYTF.

The CDR3 reads CASRAGQGITGNQPQHF. CDR3 in DNA: TGTGCCAGCCGTGCTGGACAGGGGATAACGGGCAATCAGCCCCAGCATTTT. The rearrangement uses TRBV6-4 and TRBJ1-5; TRBD1 agrees at 9 bases. The CDR3 totals 17 residues. The V segment lost 8 bases and the J segment 2 bases; nucleotides outside the gene matches: 13. The germline gives CDR1 MRHNA, CDR2 SNTAGT.

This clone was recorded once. CDR3 residues: CATGTSGRYEQYF. In DNA form, the CDR3 reads TGTGCCACTGGGACTAGCGGGAGATACGAGCAGTACTTC. V is TRBV27 and J is TRBJ2-7, with TRBD2 identical over 14 bases. Germline-derived CDR1 and CDR2 are MNHEY and SMNVEV (reference sequence). The J segment lost 4 bases and the V segment lost 10 bases, leaving 3 bases of the junction unmatched. The CDR3 totals 13 residues.

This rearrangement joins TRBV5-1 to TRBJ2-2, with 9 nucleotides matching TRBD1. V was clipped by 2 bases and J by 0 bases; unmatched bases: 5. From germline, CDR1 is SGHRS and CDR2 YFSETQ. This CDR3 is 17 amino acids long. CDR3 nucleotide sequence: TGCGCCAGCAGCTTCCGGAGGACAGGGGCGAACACCGGGGAGCTGTTTTTT. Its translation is CASSFRRTGANTGELFF.

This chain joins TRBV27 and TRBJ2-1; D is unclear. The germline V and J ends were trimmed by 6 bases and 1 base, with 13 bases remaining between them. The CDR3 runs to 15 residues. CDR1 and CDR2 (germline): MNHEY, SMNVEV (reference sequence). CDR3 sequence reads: CASRTFGASYNEQFF. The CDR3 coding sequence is TGTGCCAGCAGGACTTTTGGAGCGTCCTACAATGAGCAGTTCTTC.

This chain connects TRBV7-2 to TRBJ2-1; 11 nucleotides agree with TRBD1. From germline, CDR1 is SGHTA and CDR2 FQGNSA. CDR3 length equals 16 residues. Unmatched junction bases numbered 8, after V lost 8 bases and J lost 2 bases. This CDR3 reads CASAIPGQGAYNEQFF. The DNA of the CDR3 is TGTGCCAGCGCAATACCGGGACAGGGGGCCTACAATGAGCAGTTCTTC.

CDR3 DNA sequence: TGTGCCAGCAGCAGAGGACTAGCGGGAGATCACGAGCAGTACTTC. Amino acids: CASSRGLAGDHEQYF. The rearrangement links TRBV7-6 to TRBJ2-7; 13 nucleotides line up with TRBD2. Trimming took 5 bases from V and 5 from J; bases not matched to a gene: 6. Germline CDR1 SGHVS, CDR2 FNYEAQ. The CDR3 loop spans 15 amino acids. Looking up the rest from reference TRBV7-6 and TRBJ2-7 gives the full variable domain: GAGVSQSPRYKVTKRGQDVALRCDPISGHVSLYWYRQALGQGPEFLTYFNYEAQQDKSGLPNDRFSAERPEGSISTLTIQRTEQRDSAMYRCASSRGLAGDHEQYFGPGTRLTVT.

The CDR3: CASSWGGGEQYF. CDR3 nucleotides: TGTGCCAGCAGCTGGGGGGGTGGCGAGCAGTACTTC. The rearrangement joins TRBV5-6 to TRBJ2-7; 7 positions agree with TRBD2. V lost 3 bases and J lost 6; bases outside the gene matches: 3. There are 12 residues in the CDR3. Germline V gene lookup returns CDR1 SGHDT and CDR2 YYEEEE.

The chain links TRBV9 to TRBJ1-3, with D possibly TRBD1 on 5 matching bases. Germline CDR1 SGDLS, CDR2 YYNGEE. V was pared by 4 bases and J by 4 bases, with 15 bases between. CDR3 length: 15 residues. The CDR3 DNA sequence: TGTGCCAGCAGCACTACGACAGTCGGCGGAAACACCATATATTTT. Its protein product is CASSTTTVGGNTIYF. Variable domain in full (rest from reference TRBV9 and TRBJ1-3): DSGVTQTPKHLITATGQRVTLRCSPRSGDLSVYWYQQSLDQGLQFLIQYYNGEERAKGNILERFSAQQFPDLHSELNLSSLELGDSALYFCASSTTTVGGNTIYFGEGSWLTVV.

The CDR3 region is CASSQEWRSYNEQFF. DNA of the CDR3: TGTGCCAGCAGCCAAGAATGGCGGTCCTACAATGAGCAGTTCTTC. This sequence joins TRBV4-2 and TRBJ2-1; D unresolved. Germline V CDR1 and CDR2: LGHNA, YNFKEQ. The ends were cut back, 0 bases at V and 1 base at J, with 7 bases in the middle. The CDR3 extends over 15 amino acids.

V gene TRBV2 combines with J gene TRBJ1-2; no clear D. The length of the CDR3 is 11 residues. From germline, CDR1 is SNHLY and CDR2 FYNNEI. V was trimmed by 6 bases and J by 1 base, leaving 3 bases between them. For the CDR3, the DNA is TGTGCCAGCAGCTATAACTATGGCTACACCTTC. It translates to CASSYNYGYTF. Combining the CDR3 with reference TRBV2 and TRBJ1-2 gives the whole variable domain EPEVTQTPSHQVTQMGQEVILRCVPISNHLYFYWYRQILGQKVEFLVSFYNNEISEKSEIFDDQFSVERPDGSNFTLKIRSTKLEDSAMYFCASSYNYGYTFGSGTRLTVV.

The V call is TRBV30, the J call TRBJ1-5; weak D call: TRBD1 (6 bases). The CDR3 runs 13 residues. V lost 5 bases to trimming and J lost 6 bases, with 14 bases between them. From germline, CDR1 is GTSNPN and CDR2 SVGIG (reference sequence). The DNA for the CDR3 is TGTGCCTGGGATGTGGGGGGCGGTCAGCCCCAGCATTTT. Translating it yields CAWDVGGGQPQHF.

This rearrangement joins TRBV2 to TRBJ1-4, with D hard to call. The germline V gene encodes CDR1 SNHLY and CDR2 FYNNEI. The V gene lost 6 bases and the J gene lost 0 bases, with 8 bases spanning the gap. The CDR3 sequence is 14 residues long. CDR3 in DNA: TGTGCCAGCAGGACCGTAGCAACTAATGAAAAACTGTTTTTT. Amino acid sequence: CASRTVATNEKLFF.

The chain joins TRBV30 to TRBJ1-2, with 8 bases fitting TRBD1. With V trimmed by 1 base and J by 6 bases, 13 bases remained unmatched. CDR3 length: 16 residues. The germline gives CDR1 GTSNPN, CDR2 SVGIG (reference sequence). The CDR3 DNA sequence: TGTGCCTGGAGTGAAACCCGCAGGGGGCGGTTCGATGGCTACACCTTC. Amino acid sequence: CAWSETRRGRFDGYTF.

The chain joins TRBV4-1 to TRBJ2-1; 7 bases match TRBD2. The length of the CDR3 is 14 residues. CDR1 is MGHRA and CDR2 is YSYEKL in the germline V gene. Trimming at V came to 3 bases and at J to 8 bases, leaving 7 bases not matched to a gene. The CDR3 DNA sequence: TGCGCCAGCAGCCAGGAGACTAGCAGCTATGAGCAGTTCTTC. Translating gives CASSQETSSYEQFF.

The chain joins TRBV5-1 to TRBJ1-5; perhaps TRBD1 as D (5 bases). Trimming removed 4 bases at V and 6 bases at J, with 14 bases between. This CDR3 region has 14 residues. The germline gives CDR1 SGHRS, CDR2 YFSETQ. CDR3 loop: CASSLGTEGQPQHF. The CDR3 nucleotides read TGCGCCAGCAGCCTCGGGACCGAGGGTCAGCCCCAGCATTTT.

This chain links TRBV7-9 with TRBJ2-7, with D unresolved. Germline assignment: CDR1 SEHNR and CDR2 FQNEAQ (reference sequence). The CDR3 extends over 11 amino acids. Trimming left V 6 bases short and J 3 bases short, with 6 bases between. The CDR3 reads CASSSFYEQYF. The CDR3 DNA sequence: TGTGCCAGCAGTTCATTCTACGAGCAGTACTTC. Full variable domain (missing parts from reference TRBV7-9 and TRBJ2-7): DTGVSQNPRHKITKRGQNVTFRCDPISEHNRLYWYRQTLGQGPEFLTYFQNEAQLEKSRLLSDRFSAERPKGSFSTLEIQRTEQGDSAMYLCASSSFYEQYFGPGTRLTVT.

CDR3 amino acids: CAWKSYRVQETQYF. The DNA for the CDR3 is TGTGCCTGGAAGAGTTACAGGGTACAAGAGACCCAGTACTTC. This sequence joins TRBV30 and TRBJ2-5; D is possibly TRBD1 (6 bases). The germline V gene has CDR1 GTSNPN and CDR2 SVGIG (reference sequence). The CDR3 runs to 14 residues. Trimming shortened V by 4 bases and J by 2 bases, and 14 bases separated the two germline ends.

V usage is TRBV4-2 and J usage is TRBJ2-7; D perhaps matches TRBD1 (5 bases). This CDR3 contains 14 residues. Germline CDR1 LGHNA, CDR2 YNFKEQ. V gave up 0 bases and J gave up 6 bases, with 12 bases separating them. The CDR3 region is CASSQDQGLREQYF. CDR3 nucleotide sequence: TGTGCCAGCAGCCAAGATCAGGGTCTGCGCGAGCAGTACTTC.

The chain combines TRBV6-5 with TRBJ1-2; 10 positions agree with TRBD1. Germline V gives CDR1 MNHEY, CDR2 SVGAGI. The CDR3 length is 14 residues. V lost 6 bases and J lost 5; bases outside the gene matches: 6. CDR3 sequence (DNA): TGTGCCAGCAGGGGGACAGGGGCCTTTTATGGCTACACCTTC. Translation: CASRGTGAFYGYTF.

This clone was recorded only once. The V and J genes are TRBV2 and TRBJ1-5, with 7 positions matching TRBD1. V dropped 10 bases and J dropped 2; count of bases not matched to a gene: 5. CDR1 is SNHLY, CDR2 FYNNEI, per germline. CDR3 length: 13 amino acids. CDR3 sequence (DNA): TGTGCCAACGGACAGGAGCGCAATCAGCCCCAGCATTTT. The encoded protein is CANGQERNQPQHF. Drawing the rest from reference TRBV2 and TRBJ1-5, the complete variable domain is EPEVTQTPSHQVTQMGQEVILRCVPISNHLYFYWYRQILGQKVEFLVSFYNNEISEKSEIFDDQFSVERPDGSNFTLKIRSTKLEDSAMYFCANGQERNQPQHFGDGTRLSIL.

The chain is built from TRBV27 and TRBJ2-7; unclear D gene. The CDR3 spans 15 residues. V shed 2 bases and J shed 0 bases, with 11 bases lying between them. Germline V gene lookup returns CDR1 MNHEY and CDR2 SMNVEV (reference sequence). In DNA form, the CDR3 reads TGTGCCAGCAGTTTAGGGCACAGTGGCTCCTACGAGCAGTACTTC. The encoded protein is CASSLGHSGSYEQYF.

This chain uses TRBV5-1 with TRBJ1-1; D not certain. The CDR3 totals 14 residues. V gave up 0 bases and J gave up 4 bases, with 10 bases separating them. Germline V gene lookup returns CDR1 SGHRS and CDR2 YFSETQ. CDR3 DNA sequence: TGCGCCAGCAGCTTGGATTTGGGATTCACTGAAGCTTTCTTT. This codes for CASSLDLGFTEAFF.